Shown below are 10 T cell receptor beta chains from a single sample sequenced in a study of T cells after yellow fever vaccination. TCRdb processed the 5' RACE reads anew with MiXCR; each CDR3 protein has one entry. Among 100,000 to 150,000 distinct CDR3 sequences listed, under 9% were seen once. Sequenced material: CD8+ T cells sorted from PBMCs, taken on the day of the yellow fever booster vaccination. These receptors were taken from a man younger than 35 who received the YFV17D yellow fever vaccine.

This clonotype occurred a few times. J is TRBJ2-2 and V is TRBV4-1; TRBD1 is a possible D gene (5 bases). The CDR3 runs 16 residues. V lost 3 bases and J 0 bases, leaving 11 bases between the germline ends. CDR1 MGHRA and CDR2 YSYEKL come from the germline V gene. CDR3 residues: CASSQAQGTNTGELFF. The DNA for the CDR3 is TGCGCCAGCAGCCAGGCGCAGGGCACGAACACCGGGGAGCTGTTTTTT.

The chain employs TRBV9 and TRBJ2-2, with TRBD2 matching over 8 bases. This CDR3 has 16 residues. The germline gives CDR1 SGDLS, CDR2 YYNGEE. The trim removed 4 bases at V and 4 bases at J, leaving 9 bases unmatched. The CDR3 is CASSPWAGGTTGELFF. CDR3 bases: TGTGCCAGCAGCCCCTGGGCGGGGGGTACCACCGGGGAGCTGTTTTTT.

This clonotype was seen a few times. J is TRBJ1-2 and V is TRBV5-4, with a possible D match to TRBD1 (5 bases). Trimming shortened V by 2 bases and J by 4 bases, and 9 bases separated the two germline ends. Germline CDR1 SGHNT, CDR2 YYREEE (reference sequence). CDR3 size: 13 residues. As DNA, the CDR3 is TGTGCCAGCAGCTTTGGGGGGAGCTATGGCTACACCTTC. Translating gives CASSFGGSYGYTF. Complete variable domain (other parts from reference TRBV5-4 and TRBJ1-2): ETGVTQSPTHLIKTRGQQVTLRCSSQSGHNTVSWYQQALGQGPQFIFQYYREEENGRGNFPPRFSGLQFPNYSSELNVNALELDDSALYLCASSFGGSYGYTFGSGTRLTVV.

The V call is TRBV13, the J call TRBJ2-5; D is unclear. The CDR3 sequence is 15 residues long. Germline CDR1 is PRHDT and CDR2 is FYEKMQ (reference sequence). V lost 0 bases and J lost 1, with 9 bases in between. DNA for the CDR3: TGTGCCAGCAGCTTAGGCCGGAGACTCCAAGAGACCCAGTACTTC. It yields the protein CASSLGRRLQETQYF.

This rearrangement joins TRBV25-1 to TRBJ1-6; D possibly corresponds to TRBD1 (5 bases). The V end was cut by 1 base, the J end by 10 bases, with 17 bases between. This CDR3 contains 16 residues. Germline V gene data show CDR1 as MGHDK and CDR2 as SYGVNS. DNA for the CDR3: TGTGCCAGCAGTGAATGGGGGAGAGTTGGTTCGTCACCCCTCCACTTT. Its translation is CASSEWGRVGSSPLHF.

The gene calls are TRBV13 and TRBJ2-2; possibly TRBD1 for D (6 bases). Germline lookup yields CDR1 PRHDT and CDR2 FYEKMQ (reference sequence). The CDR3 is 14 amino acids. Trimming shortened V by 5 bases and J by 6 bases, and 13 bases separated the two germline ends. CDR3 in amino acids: CASSEDRIAGELFF. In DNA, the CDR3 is TGTGCCAGCAGCGAAGACAGGATTGCCGGGGAGCTGTTTTTT.

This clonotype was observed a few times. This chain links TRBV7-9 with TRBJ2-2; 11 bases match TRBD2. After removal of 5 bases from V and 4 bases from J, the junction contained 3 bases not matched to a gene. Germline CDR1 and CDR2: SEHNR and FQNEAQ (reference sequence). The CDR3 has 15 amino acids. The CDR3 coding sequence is TGTGCCAGCAGCCCGACTAGCGGGGCCACCGGGGAGCTGTTTTTT. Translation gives CASSPTSGATGELFF.

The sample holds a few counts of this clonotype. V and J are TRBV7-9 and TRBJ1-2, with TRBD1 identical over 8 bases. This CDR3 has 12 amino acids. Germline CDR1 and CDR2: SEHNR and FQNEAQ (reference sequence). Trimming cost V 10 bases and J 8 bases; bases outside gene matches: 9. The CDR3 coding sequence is TGTGCCACCGGACCCGGGACAGGCGGCTACACCTTC. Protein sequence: CATGPGTGGYTF. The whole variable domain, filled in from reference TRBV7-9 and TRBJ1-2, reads DTGVSQNPRHKITKRGQNVTFRCDPISEHNRLYWYRQTLGQGPEFLTYFQNEAQLEKSRLLSDRFSAERPKGSFSTLEIQRTEQGDSAMYLCATGPGTGGYTFGSGTRLTVV.

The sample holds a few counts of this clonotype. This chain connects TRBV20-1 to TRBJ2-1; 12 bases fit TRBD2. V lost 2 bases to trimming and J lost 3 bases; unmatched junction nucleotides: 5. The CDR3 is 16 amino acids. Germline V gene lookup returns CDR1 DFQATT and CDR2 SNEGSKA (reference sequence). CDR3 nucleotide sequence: TGCAGTGCTAGAACCACTAGCGGGGGGCACTACAATGAGCAGTTCTTC. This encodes CSARTTSGGHYNEQFF.

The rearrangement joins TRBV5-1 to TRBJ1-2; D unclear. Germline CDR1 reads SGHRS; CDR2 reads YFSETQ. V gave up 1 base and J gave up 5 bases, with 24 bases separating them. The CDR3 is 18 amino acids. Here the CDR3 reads CASSLSHLVVSERYGYTF. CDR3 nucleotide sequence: TGCGCCAGCAGCTTGTCTCATCTGGTCGTCTCGGAACGTTATGGCTACACCTTC.